The rows below give T cell receptor beta chains drawn from one sample of a study of shared clonotypes between healthy human individuals. This table comes from immunoSEQ multiplex PCR, and its TCRdb copy is limited to in-frame clones, with some not included. The sample lists approximately 2,300,000 clones, approximately 90% occurring once. The sequenced material came from naive CD4+ T cells from PBMCs. The source of these receptors is a man younger than 30 in good health. Some clones in this sample may be carry-over from other donors' samples. Both conserved end residues are part of each CDR3. Each record gives: CDR3 length, V gene, D gene, CDR3 protein. A D gene is named only where the DNA matches it firmly.

length: 15; V: TRBV9; D: TRBD1; CDR3: CASSLTGGEKETQYF
length: 15; V: TRBV14; D: NA; CDR3: CASSSRRGAYEKLFF
length: 11; V: TRBV6-1; D: TRBD1; CDR3: CASSDRDRGYF
length: 17; V: TRBV4-2; D: TRBD2; CDR3: CASSQTPGGASTGELFF
length: 14; V: TRBV19; D: NA; CDR3: CASSIGTSNEKLFF
length: 15; V: TRBV7-2; D: NA; CDR3: CASSLVGLSTDTQYF
length: 14; V: TRBV7-3; D: NA; CDR3: CASSLEGRGTEAFF
length: 13; V: TRBV2; D: NA; CDR3: CASSVNNQETQYF
length: 15; V: TRBV28; D: NA; CDR3: CASSFYGAYTGELFF
length: 14; V: TRBV29-1; D: NA; CDR3: CSVERVVAGETQYF
length: 13; V: TRBV2; D: NA; CDR3: CASSEKWDQPQHF
length: 14; V: TRBV5-4; D: TRBD1; CDR3: CASSRDRDSYEQYF
length: 14; V: TRBV19; D: NA; CDR3: CASSTQWGDQPQHF
length: 14; V: TRBV6-1; D: TRBD1; CDR3: CASFTGGVLYEQYF
length: 17; V: TRBV11-2; D: TRBD2; CDR3: CASSLYFVAGRYNEQFF
length: 18; V: TRBV29-1; D: TRBD2; CDR3: CSVGRFGSGATSYNEQFF
length: 12; V: TRBV28; D: NA; CDR3: CASMSPTGELFF
length: 16; V: TRBV4-1; D: TRBD1; CDR3: CASSQGHTGGAYGYTF
length: 11; V: TRBV28; D: NA; CDR3: CASSWSYEQYF
length: 18; V: TRBV14; D: TRBD1; CDR3: CASSPRAGQGAVYTEAFF
length: 14; V: TRBV6-1; D: NA; CDR3: CASSEQGQNYGYTF
length: 20; V: TRBV28; D: NA; CDR3: CASSSHFRSWQGSMNTEAFF
length: 15; V: TRBV5-6; D: TRBD2; CDR3: CASSTLAGAIDTQYF
length: 16; V: TRBV7-2; D: TRBD2; CDR3: CASSARDYRSYNEQFF
length: 11; V: TRBV28; D: NA; CDR3: CASSDRQTQYF
length: 13; V: TRBV4-2; D: NA; CDR3: CASSRGLDTEAFF
length: 13; V: TRBV29-1; D: NA; CDR3: CSVGGGADTEAFF
length: 14; V: TRBV11-2; D: NA; CDR3: CASTSGGLNTEAFF
length: 13; V: TRBV28; D: TRBD1; CDR3: CASSLDRVDEQYF
length: 16; V: TRBV19; D: NA; CDR3: CASTLTRSSWDNEQFF
length: 14; V: TRBV6-5; D: NA; CDR3: CASSYIRGAHTQYF
length: 15; V: TRBV7-3; D: NA; CDR3: CASSLSAGGADTQYF
length: 13; V: TRBV30; D: NA; CDR3: CAWSVPWAYEQYF
length: 12; V: TRBV28; D: NA; CDR3: CASSIPSRHAFF
length: 18; V: TRBV7-3; D: NA; CDR3: CASSLFASGVEGGDTQYF
length: 13; V: TRBV2; D: TRBD1; CDR3: CASSGTANEKLFF
length: 18; V: TRBV5-8; D: NA; CDR3: CASSWWGTGTGPRSEQFF
length: 13; V: TRBV6-5; D: NA; CDR3: CASSRNSGGSQYF
length: 16; V: TRBV6-4; D: NA; CDR3: CASSDQLGWGTDTQYF
length: 14; V: TRBV7-3; D: NA; CDR3: CASSPAASTDTQYF
length: 15; V: TRBV2; D: NA; CDR3: CASIFRRGGNTEAFF
length: 13; V: TRBV10-2; D: NA; CDR3: CATSRKGADTQYF
length: 15; V: TRBV10-2; D: TRBD1; CDR3: CASSEPGGAGQPQHF
length: 16; V: TRBV7-7; D: NA; CDR3: CASSLRLSANTGELFF
length: 19; V: TRBV10-3; D: NA; CDR3: CAISESILRPEPLLETQYF
length: 13; V: TRBV19; D: NA; CDR3: CASSMRRAETQYF
length: 14; V: TRBV6-1; D: TRBD1; CDR3: CASSRQGGDEKLFF
length: 13; V: TRBV27; D: NA; CDR3: CASSHLVTDTQYF
length: 15; V: TRBV9; D: NA; CDR3: CASSVESGRWNEQFF
length: 13; V: TRBV6-6; D: NA; CDR3: CATRPGRNYGYTF
length: 14; V: TRBV7-3; D: NA; CDR3: CASSLDSQAGGYTF